These T cell receptor beta chains were read from a single sample in a study of identical twins. TCRdb used MiXCR to reprocess the 5' RACE reads, holding one entry per CDR3 protein. The table includes fewer than 250,000 distinct CDR3 sequences, 9.4% detected once. The sample taken for sequencing was memory (CD45RO+) T cells sorted from blood. Every receptor here comes from a woman between 18 and 30 years old in good health. Both conserved end residues are part of each CDR3. The D gene is left open where the match is weak. Where a row states a size, it is once, few, many or the class of an expanded clone; other rows omit it.

v_gene	j_gene	d_gene	abundance	CDR3aa	CDR3nt
TRBV3-1	TRBJ2-1	TRBD2	many	CASTLAGDANEQFF	TGTGCCAGCACCCTAGCGGGAGACGCCAATGAGCAGTTCTTC
TRBV3-1	TRBJ2-5	.	few	CASSQDGWGVGTQYF	TGTGCCAGCAGCCAAGATGGGTGGGGAGTCGGAACCCAGTACTTC
TRBV5-1	TRBJ2-2	TRBD1	.	CASSLGQGQMNTGELFF	TGCGCCAGCAGCTTGGGACAGGGCCAAATGAACACCGGGGAGCTGTTTTTT
TRBV20-1	TRBJ1-2	.	many	CSARAAVNYGYTF	TGCAGTGCTAGAGCGGCTGTTAACTATGGCTACACCTTC
TRBV19	TRBJ1-1	.	.	CASISLGDTEAFF	TGTGCCAGTATCTCGCTGGGGGACACTGAAGCTTTCTTT
TRBV18	TRBJ1-5	.	many	CASSQGGNQPQHF	TGTGCCAGCTCCCAGGGAGGGAATCAGCCCCAGCATTTT
TRBV5-4	TRBJ2-1	TRBD2	.	CASSPGLDGEQFF	TGTGCCAGCAGCCCGGGACTAGATGGTGAGCAGTTCTTC
TRBV7-9	TRBJ2-1	TRBD1	few	CASSLGTGVNEQFF	TGTGCCAGCAGCCTCGGGACAGGGGTGAATGAGCAGTTCTTC
TRBV5-8	TRBJ2-1	.	.	CASSFGGYSYNEQFF	TGTGCCAGCAGCTTTGGGGGCTACTCCTACAATGAGCAGTTCTTC
TRBV5-1	TRBJ2-6	.	once	CASSLAGVSGANVLTF	TGCGCCAGCAGCTTGGCCGGAGTCTCTGGGGCCAACGTCCTGACTTTC
TRBV12-3/TRBV12-4	TRBJ1-4	.	many	CASSLRGEKLFF	TGTGCCAGCAGTTTAAGGGGTGAAAAACTGTTTTTT
TRBV10-1	TRBJ1-1	.	few	CASSEHMNTEAFF	TGCGCCAGCAGTGAGCATATGAACACTGAAGCTTTCTTT
TRBV25-1	TRBJ2-3	TRBD2	.	CASSSLAGSGTQYF	TGTGCCAGCTCTTCCCTAGCGGGAAGTGGTACGCAGTATTTT
TRBV7-2	TRBJ2-5	.	.	CASSPQFPSQETQYF	TGTGCCAGCAGCCCCCAATTCCCCTCGCAAGAGACCCAGTACTTC
TRBV7-9	TRBJ2-4	TRBD1	many	CASSRNRGNIQYF	TGTGCCAGCAGCAGGAACAGGGGAAACATTCAGTACTTC
TRBV6-5	TRBJ2-7	TRBD2	few	CASSLQRGPSYEQYF	TGTGCCAGCAGTTTGCAGCGGGGGCCCTCCTACGAGCAGTACTTC
TRBV11-2	TRBJ1-4	.	.	CASSLEGSNEKLFF	TGTGCCAGCAGCTTAGAAGGGAGTAATGAAAAACTGTTTTTT
TRBV6-2/TRBV6-3	TRBJ2-3	.	few	CASSYSQSSTDTQYF	TGTGCCAGCAGTTACTCCCAGTCTAGCACAGATACGCAGTATTTT
TRBV20-1	TRBJ2-1	.	many	CSARGGRERFF	TGCAGTGCTAGAGGGGGGCGCGAAAGGTTCTTC
TRBV20-1	TRBJ2-7	.	.	CSARKGLAAAYEQYF	TGCAGTGCCCGGAAAGGACTCGCGGCCGCCTACGAGCAGTACTTC
TRBV18	TRBJ1-6	.	many	CASSPNDRRGFSPLHF	TGTGCCAGCTCACCGAACGACAGGAGGGGCTTTTCACCCCTCCACTTT
TRBV4-2	TRBJ2-3	TRBD2	.	CASSHGTSADTQYF	TGTGCCAGCAGCCACGGGACTAGCGCAGATACGCAGTATTTT
TRBV6-2/TRBV6-3	TRBJ2-7	TRBD1	.	CASREDRISYEQYF	TGTGCCAGCAGAGAGGACAGGATCTCCTACGAGCAGTACTTC
TRBV9	TRBJ2-3	.	.	CASSSRSSLGGGTDTQYF	TGTGCCAGCAGCTCGAGATCATCCCTTGGCGGGGGCACAGATACGCAGTATTTT
TRBV7-6	TRBJ2-3	.	few	CASSSRPATDTQYF	TGTGCCAGCAGCTCCAGGCCCGCGACAGATACGCAGTATTTT
TRBV12-3/TRBV12-4	TRBJ2-7	TRBD1	many	CASSFVRTGVPQMYF	TGTGCCAGCAGTTTTGTCCGGACAGGGGTCCCCCAGATGTACTTC
TRBV19	TRBJ1-1	TRBD1	few	CASSIGQVTEAFF	TGTGCCAGTAGTATCGGACAGGTTACTGAAGCTTTCTTT